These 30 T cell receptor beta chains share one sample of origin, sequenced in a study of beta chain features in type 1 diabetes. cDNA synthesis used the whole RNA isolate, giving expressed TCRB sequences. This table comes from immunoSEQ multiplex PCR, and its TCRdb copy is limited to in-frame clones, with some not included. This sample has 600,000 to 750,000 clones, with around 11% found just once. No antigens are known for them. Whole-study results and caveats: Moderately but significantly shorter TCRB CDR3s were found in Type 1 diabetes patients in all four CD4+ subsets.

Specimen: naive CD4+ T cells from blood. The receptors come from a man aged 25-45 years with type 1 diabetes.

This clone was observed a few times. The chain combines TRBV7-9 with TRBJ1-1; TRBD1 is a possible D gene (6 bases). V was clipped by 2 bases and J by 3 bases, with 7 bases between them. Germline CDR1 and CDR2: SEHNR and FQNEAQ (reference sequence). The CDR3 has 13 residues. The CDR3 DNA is TGTGCCAGCAGCTTACGACAGGACACTGAAGCTTTCTTT. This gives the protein CASSLRQDTEAFF.

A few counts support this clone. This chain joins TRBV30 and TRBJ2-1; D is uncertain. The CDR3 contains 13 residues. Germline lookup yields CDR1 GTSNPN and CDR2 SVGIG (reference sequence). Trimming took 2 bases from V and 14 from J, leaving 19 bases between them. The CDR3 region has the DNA TGTGCCTGGAGTTCCGGCAGAACTGGGTCTAAGTTCTTC. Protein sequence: CAWSSGRTGSKFF.

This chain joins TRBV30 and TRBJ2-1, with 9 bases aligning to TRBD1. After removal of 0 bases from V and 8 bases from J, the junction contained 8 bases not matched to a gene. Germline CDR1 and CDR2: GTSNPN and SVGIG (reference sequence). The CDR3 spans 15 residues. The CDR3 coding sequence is TGTGCCTGGAGTGTTTTGGGACAGGGACTCGATGAGCAGTTCTTC. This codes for CAWSVLGQGLDEQFF. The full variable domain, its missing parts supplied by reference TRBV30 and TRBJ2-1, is SQTIHQWPATLVQPVGSPLSLECTVEGTSNPNLYWYRQAAGRGLQLLFYSVGIGQISSEVPQNLSASRPQDRQFILSSKKLLLSDSGFYLCAWSVLGQGLDEQFFGPGTRLTVL.

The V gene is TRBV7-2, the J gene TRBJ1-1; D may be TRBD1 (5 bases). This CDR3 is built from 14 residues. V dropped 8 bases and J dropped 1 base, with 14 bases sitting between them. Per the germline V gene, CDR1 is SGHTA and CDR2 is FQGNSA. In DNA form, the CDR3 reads TGTGCCAGCGAAATGGGGCTCACGAACACTGAAGCTTTCTTT. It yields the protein CASEMGLTNTEAFF.

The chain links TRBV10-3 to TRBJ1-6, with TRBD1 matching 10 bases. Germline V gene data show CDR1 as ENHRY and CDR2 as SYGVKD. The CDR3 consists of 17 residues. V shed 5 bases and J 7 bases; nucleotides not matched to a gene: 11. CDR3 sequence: CAISPLSSGQGNSPLHF. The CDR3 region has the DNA TGTGCCATCAGTCCTCTCTCCTCGGGACAGGGGAATTCACCCCTCCACTTT.

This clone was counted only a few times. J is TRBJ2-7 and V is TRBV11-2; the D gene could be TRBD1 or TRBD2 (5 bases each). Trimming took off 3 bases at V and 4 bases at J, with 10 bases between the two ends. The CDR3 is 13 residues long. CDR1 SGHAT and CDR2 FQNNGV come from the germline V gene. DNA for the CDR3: TGTGCCAGCAGCTTCGCCAGGGAGTACGAGCAGTACTTC. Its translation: CASSFAREYEQYF. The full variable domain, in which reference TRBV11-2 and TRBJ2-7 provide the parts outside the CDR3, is EAGVAQSPRYKIIEKRQSVAFWCNPISGHATLYWYQQILGQGPKLLIQFQNNGVVDDSQLPKDRFSAERLKGVDSTLKIQPAKLEDSAVYLCASSFAREYEQYFGPGTRLTVT.

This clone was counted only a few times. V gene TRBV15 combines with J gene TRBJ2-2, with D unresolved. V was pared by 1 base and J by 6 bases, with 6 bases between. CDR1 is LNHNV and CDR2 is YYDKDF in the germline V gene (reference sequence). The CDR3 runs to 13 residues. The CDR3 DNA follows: TGTGCCACCAGCAGAGGAACGGCCGGGGAGCTGTTTTTT. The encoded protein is CATSRGTAGELFF.

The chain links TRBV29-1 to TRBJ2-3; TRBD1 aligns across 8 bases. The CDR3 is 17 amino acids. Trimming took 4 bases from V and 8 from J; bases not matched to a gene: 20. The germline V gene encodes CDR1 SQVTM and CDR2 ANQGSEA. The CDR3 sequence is CSVGVEGTGTGDSTQYF. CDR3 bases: TGCAGCGTTGGTGTTGAGGGAACCGGGACAGGAGATAGTACGCAGTATTTT.

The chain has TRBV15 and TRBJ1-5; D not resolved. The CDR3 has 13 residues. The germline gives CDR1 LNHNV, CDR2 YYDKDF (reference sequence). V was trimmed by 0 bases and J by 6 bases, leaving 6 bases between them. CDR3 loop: CATSRESPQPQHF. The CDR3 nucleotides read TGTGCCACCAGCAGAGAGAGTCCTCAGCCCCAGCATTTT.

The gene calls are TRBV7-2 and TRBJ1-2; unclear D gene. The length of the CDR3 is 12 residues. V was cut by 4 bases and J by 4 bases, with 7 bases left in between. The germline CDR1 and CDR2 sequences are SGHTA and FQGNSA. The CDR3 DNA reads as TGTGCCAGCAGCTCGAGGCGCTATGGCTACACCTTC. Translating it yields CASSSRRYGYTF.

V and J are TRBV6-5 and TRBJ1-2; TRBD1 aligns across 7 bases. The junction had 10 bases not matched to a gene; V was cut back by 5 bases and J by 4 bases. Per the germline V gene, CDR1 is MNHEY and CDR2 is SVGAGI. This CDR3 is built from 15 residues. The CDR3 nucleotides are TGTGCCAGCAGTCGCGACAGGGACCGCGCCTATGGCTACACCTTC. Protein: CASSRDRDRAYGYTF.

CDR3 sequence (DNA): TGTGCCAGCAGCTCCGGACAGATGAACACTGAAGCTTTCTTT. This translates into CASSSGQMNTEAFF. The rearrangement joins TRBV7-3 to TRBJ1-1; a weak D match, TRBD1 (6 bases). This CDR3 is built from 14 residues. Trimming shortened V by 4 bases and J by 0 bases, and 9 bases separated the two germline ends. CDR1 and CDR2 (germline): SGHTA, FQGTGA.

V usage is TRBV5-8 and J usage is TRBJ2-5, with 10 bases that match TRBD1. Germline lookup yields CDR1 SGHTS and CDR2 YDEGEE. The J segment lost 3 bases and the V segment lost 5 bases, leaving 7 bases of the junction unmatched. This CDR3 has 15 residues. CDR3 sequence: CASRPTGTGEETQYF. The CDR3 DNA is TGTGCCAGCAGACCGACCGGGACAGGGGAAGAGACCCAGTACTTC.

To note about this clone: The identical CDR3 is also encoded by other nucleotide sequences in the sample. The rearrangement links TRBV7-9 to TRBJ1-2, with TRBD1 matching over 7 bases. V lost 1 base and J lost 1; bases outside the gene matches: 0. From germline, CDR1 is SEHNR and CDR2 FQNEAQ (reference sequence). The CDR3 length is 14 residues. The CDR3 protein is CASSLGQGNYGYTF. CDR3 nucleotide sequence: TGTGCCAGCAGCTTAGGACAGGGTAACTATGGCTACACCTTC.

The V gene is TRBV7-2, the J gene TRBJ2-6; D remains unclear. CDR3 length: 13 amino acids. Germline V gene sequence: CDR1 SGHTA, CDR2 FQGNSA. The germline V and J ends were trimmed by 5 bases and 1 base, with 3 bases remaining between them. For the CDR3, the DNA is TGTGCCAGCAGCCAGTCTGGGGCCAACGTCCTGACTTTC. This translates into CASSQSGANVLTF.

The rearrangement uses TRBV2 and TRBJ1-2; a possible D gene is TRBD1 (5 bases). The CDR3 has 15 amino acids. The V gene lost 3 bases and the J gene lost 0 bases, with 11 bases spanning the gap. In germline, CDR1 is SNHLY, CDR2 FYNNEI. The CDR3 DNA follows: TGTGCCAGCAGTGACAACAGGCTAGCTAACTATGGCTACACCTTC. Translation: CASSDNRLANYGYTF. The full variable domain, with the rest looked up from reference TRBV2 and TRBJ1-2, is EPEVTQTPSHQVTQMGQEVILRCVPISNHLYFYWYRQILGQKVEFLVSFYNNEISEKSEIFDDQFSVERPDGSNFTLKIRSTKLEDSAMYFCASSDNRLANYGYTFGSGTRLTVV.

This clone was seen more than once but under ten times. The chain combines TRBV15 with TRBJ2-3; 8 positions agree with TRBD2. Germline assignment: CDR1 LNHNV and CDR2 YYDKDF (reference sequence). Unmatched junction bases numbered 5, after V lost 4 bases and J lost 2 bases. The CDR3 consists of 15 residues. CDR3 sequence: CATSNRTSYTDTQYF. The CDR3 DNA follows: TGTGCCACCAGCAACAGGACTAGCTACACAGATACGCAGTATTTT.

The CDR3 sequence: CASSPLRESYEKLFF. In DNA form, the CDR3 reads TGCGCCAGCAGCCCCCTCCGGGAGAGTTATGAAAAACTGTTTTTT. The rearrangement joins TRBV4-1 to TRBJ1-4, with no clear D. The CDR3 sequence is 15 residues long. V was pared by 4 bases and J by 6 bases, with 15 bases between. CDR1 and CDR2 from the germline V gene are MGHRA and YSYEKL.

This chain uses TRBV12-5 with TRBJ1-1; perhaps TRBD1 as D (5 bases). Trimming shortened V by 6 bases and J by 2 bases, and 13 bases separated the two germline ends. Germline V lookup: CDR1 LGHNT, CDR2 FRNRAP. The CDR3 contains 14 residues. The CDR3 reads CASGYGQFNTEAFF. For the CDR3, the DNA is TGTGCTAGTGGGTACGGACAATTCAACACTGAAGCTTTCTTT.

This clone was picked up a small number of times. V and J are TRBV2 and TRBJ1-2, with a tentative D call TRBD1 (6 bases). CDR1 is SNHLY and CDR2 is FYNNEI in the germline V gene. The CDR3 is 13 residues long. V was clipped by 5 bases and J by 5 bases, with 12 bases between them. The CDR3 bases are TGTGCCAGCAGTAATTATCAGGGGTATGGCTACACCTTC. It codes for CASSNYQGYGYTF.

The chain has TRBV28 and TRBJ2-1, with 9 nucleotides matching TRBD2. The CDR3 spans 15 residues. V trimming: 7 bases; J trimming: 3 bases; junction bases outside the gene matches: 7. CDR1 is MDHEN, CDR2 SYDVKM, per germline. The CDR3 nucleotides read TGTGCCAGCACCAGAATAGCGGGGGACTACAATGAGCAGTTCTTC. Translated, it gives CASTRIAGDYNEQFF.

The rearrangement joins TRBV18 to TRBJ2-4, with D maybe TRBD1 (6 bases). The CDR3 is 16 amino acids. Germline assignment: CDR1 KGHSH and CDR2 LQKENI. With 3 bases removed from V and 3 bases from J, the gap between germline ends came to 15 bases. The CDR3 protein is CASSPPDRFHKNIQYF. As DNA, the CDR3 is TGTGCCAGCTCACCGCCCGACAGGTTTCACAAAAACATTCAGTACTTC. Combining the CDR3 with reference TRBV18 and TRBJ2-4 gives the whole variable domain NAGVMQNPRHLVRRRGQEARLRCSPMKGHSHVYWYRQLPEEGLKFMVYLQKENIIDESGMPKERFSAEFPKEGPSILRIQQVVRGDSAAYFCASSPPDRFHKNIQYFGAGTRLSVL.

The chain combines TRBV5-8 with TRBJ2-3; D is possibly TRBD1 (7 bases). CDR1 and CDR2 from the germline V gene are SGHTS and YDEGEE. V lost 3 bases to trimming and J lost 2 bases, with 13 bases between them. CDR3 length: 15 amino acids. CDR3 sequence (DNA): TGTGCCAGCAGCTCGGCGGGACAGACCACAGATACGCAGTATTTT. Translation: CASSSAGQTTDTQYF.

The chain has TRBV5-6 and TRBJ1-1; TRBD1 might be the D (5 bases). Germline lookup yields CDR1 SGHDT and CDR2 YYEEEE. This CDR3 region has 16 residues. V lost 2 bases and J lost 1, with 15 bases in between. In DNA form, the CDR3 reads TGTGCCAGCAGCTTAACGGGAAGGGGCCCGAACACTGAAGCTTTCTTT. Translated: CASSLTGRGPNTEAFF.

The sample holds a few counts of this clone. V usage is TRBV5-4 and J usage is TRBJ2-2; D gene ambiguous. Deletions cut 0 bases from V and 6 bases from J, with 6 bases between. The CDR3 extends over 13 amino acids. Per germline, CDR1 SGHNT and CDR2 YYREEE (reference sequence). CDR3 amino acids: CASSLAEPGELFF. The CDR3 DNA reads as TGTGCCAGCAGCTTGGCCGAGCCCGGGGAGCTGTTTTTT.

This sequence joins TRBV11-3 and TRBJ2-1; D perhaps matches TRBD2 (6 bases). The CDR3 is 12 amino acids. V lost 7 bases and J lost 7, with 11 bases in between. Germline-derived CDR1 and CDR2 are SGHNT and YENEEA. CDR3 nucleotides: TGTGCCAGCAAGGGGACTCAGAATGAGCAGTTCTTC. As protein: CASKGTQNEQFF. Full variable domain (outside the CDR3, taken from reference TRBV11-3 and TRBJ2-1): EAGVVQSPRYKIIEKKQPVAFWCNPISGHNTLYWYLQNLGQGPELLIRYENEEAVDDSQLPKDRFSAERLKGVDSTLKIQPAELGDSAVYLCASKGTQNEQFFGPGTRLTVL.

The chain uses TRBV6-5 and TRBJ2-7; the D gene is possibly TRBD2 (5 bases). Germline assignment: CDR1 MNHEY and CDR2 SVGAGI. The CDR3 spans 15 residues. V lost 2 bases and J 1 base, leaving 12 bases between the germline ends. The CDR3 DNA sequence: TGTGCCAGCAGTTACGTTTCGGGGTATTCCTACGAGCAGTACTTC. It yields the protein CASSYVSGYSYEQYF.

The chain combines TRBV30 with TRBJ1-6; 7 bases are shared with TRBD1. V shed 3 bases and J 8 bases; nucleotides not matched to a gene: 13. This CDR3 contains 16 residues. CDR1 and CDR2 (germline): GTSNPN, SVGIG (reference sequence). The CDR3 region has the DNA TGTGCCTGGAGAAGTCTGGTCGGGACAGTGGATTCACCCCTCCACTTT. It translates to CAWRSLVGTVDSPLHF.

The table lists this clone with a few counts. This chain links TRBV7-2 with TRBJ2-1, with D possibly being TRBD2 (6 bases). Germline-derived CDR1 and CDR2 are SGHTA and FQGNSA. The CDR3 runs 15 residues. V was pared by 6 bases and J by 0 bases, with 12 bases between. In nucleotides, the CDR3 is TGTGCCAGCAGGCTAGCCGGGAGCTCCTACAATGAGCAGTTCTTC. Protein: CASRLAGSSYNEQFF.

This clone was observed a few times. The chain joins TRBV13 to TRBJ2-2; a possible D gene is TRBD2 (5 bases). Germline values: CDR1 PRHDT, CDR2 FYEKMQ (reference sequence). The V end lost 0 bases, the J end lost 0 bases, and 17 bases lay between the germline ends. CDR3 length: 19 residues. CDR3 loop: CASSLGLSLSGSNTGELFF. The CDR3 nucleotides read TGTGCCAGCAGCTTAGGCCTTAGCTTATCGGGGTCGAACACCGGGGAGCTGTTTTTT.